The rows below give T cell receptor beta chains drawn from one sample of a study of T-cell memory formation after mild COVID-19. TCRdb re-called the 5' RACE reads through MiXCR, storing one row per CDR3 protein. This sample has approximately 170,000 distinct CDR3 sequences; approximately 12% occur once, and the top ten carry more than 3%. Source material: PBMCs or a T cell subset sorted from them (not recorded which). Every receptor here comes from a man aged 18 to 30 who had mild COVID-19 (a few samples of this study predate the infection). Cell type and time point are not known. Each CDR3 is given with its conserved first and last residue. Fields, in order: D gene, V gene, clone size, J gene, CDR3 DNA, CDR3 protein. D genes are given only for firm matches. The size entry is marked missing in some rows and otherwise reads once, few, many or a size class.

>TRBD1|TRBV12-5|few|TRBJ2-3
TGTGCTAGTGGTTCAGGACAGGGGAACACAGATACGCAGTATTTT
CASGSGQGNTDTQYF
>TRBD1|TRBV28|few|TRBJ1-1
TGTGCCAGCGTCGCGACAGGGGTAAATACTGAAGCTTTCTTT
CASVATGVNTEAFF
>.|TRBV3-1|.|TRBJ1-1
TGTGCCAGCAGCCAAGCTGGTCCCCAGGGTGGCACTGAAGCTTTCTTT
CASSQAGPQGGTEAFF
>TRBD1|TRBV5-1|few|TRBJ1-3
TGCGCCAGCCGAAGGGCACCAGGGGGTTTCGGAAACACCATATATTTT
CASRRAPGGFGNTIYF
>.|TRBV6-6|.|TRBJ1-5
TGTGCCAGCTGCAGGGCCCCTCAGCCCCAGCATTTT
CASCRAPQPQHF
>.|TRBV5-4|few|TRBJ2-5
TGTGCCAGCAGCGAAGAGATACAGGAGTTTCAAGAGACCCAGTACTTC
CASSEEIQEFQETQYF
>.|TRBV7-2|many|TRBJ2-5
TGTGCCAGCAGCTCCGACATCCGAGAGACCCAGTACTTC
CASSSDIRETQYF
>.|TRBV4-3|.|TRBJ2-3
TGCGCCAGCAGCCAAGATCCCGGCTATACGCAGTATTTT
CASSQDPGYTQYF
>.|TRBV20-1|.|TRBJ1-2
TGCAGTGCTAGGGGTCCTAGGGGCAAAGGCTACACCTTC
CSARGPRGKGYTF
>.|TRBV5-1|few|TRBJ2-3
TGCGCCAGCAGCCCCTATGACAGCAGCACAGATACGCAGTATTTT
CASSPYDSSTDTQYF
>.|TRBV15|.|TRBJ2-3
TGTGCCACCAGCAGAGATGTGGCGGGTAGCACAGATACGCAGTATTTT
CATSRDVAGSTDTQYF
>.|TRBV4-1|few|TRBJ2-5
TGCGCCAGCAGCCAAGATCCGTATCAAGAGACCCAGTACTTC
CASSQDPYQETQYF
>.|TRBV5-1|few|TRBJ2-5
TGCGCCAGCAGCTTGCTAGGGAGGTGGCAAGAGACCCAGTACTTC
CASSLLGRWQETQYF
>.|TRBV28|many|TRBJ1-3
TGTGCCAGCACCAGACCTCACTCTGGAAACACCATATATTTT
CASTRPHSGNTIYF
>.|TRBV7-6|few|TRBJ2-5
TGTGCCAGCAGCTTAACGTGGGAAGAGACCCAGTACTTC
CASSLTWEETQYF
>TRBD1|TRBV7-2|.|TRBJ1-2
TGTGCCAGCAGGCGGACAGGGGGCGAAGGGTATGGCTACACCTTC
CASRRTGGEGYGYTF
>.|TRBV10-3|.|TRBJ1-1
TGTGCCATCAGTGAGCCCAGTTGGAACACTGAAGCTTTCTTT
CAISEPSWNTEAFF
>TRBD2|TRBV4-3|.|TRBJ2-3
TGCGCCAGCAGCCTTCTCCCCCCTAGCGGGGGGGCGATAGATACGCAGTATTTT
CASSLLPPSGGAIDTQYF
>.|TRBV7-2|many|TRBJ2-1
TGTGCCAGCAGCTTAGATCAACTAGACGAGCAGTTCTTC
CASSLDQLDEQFF
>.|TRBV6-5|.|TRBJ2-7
TGTGCCAGCAGTTACCTCCCGGGGAACGAGCAGTACTTC
CASSYLPGNEQYF
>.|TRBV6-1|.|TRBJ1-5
TGTGCCAGCAGTGACTGGGGCCACCTTGAGCCCCAGCATTTT
CASSDWGHLEPQHF
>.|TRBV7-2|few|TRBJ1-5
TGTGCCAGCAGCTCGCTCCCGGATCAGCCCCAGCATTTT
CASSSLPDQPQHF
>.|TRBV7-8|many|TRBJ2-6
TGTGCCAGCAGCCAACGTAGCTCTGGGGCCAACGTCCTGACTTTC
CASSQRSSGANVLTF
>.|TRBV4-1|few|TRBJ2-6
TGCGCCAGCAGCCGGGGCGGCTCTGGGGCCAACGTCCTGACTTTC
CASSRGGSGANVLTF
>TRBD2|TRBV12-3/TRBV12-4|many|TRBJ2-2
TGTGCCAGCAGGAATAGCGGGGGGTCCGGGGAGCTGTTTTTT
CASRNSGGSGELFF
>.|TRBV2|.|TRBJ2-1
TGTGCCAGCGGAAGCAGGTCCAATGAGCAGTTCTTC
CASGSRSNEQFF
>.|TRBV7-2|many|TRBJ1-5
TGTGCCAGCAGCTCCGGGACAAGGGAGAATCAGCCCCAGCATTTT
CASSSGTRENQPQHF
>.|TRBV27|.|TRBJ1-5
TGTGCCAGCAGTTTGGGCGCGATACAGCCCCAGCATTTT
CASSLGAIQPQHF
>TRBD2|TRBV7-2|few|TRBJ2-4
TGTGCCAGCAGCCAGGGACTAGCGGGGAAAAACATTCAGTACTTC
CASSQGLAGKNIQYF
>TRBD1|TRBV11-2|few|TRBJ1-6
TGTGCCAGCAGCCTGGGACAGGGCCAAGAGGCCCTCCACTTT
CASSLGQGQEALHF